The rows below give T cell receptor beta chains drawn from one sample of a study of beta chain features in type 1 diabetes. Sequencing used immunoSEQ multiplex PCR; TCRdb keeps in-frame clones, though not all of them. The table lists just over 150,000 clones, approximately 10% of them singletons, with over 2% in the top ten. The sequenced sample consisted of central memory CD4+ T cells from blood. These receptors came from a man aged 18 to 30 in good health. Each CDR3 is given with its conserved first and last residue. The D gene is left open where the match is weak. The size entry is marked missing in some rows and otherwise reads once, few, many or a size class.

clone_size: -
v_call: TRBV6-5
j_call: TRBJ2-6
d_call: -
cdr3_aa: CASSRGSGANVLTF
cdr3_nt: TGTGCCAGCAGTCGGGGCTCTGGGGCCAACGTCCTGACTTTC

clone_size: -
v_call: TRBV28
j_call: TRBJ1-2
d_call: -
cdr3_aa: CASLVREMGGYTF
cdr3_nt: TGTGCCAGCCTGGTTCGGGAGATGGGTGGCTACACCTTC

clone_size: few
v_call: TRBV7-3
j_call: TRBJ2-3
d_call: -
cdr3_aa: CASSLASRSTDTQYF
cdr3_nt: TGTGCCAGCAGCTTAGCCTCCCGGAGCACAGATACGCAGTATTTT

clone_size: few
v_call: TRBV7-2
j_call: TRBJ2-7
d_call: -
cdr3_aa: CASSSRGAYEQYF
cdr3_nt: TGTGCCAGCAGCTCTAGGGGGGCTTACGAGCAGTACTTC

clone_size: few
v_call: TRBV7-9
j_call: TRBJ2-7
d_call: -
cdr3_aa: CASSLRGEQYF
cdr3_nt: TGTGCCAGCAGCTTACGCGGCGAGCAGTACTTC

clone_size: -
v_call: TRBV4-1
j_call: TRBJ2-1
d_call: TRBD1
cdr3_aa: CASSQDKGDRANNEQFF
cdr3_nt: TGCGCCAGCAGCCAAGATAAGGGAGACAGGGCAAACAATGAGCAGTTCTTC

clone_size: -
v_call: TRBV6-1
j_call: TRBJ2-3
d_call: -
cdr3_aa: CASSDRGASSTDTQYF
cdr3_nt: TGTGCCAGCAGTGACAGGGGCGCCTCGAGCACAGATACGCAGTATTTT

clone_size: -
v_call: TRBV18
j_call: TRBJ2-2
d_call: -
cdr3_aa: CASSPRRDGTGELFF
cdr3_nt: TGTGCCAGCTCACCACGACGGGACGGAACCGGGGAGCTGTTTTTT

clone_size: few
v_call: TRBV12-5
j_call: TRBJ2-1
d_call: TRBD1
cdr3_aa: CASTRDRGEQFF
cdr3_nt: TGTGCTTCTACCCGGGACAGGGGCGAGCAGTTCTTC

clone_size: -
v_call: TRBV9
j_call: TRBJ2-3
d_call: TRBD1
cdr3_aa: CASSPRQGRTDTQYF
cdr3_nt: TGTGCCAGCAGCCCCCGACAGGGCAGGACAGATACGCAGTATTTT

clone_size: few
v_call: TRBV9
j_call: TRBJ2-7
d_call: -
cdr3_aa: CASSVGSRAPKVYEQYF
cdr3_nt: TGTGCCAGCAGCGTAGGGAGTAGAGCCCCCAAGGTCTACGAGCAGTACTTC

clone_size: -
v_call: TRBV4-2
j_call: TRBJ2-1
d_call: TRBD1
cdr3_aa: CASSQESTGTGSNEQFF
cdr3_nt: TGTGCCAGCAGCCAAGAGTCGACCGGGACAGGGTCCAATGAGCAGTTCTTC

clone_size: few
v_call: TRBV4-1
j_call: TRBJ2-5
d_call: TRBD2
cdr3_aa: CASSWREAGETQYF
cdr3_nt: TGCGCCAGCAGCTGGCGGGAGGCCGGGGAGACCCAGTACTTC

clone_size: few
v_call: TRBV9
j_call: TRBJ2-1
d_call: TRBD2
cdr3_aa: CASSVRTSGGTNEQFF
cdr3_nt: TGTGCCAGCAGCGTAAGGACTAGCGGGGGAACGAATGAGCAGTTCTTC

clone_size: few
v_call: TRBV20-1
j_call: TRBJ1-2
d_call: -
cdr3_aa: CSAGADYGYTF
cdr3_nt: TGCAGTGCGGGGGCGGACTATGGCTACACCTTC

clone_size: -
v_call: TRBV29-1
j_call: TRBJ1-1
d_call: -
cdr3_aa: CSVARGLMNTEAFF
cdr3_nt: TGCAGCGTTGCCAGGGGCCTCATGAACACTGAAGCTTTCTTT

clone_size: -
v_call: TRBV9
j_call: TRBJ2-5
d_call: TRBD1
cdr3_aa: CASSVGTGGSTETQYF
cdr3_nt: TGTGCCAGCAGCGTAGGGACAGGGGGCTCGACGGAGACCCAGTACTTC

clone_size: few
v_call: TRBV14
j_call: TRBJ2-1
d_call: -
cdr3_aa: CASSRVGIYNEQFF
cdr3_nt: TGTGCCAGCAGCCGAGTTGGAATATACAATGAGCAGTTCTTC

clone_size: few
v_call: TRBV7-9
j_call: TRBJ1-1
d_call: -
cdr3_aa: CASRRSDTEAFF
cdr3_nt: TGTGCCAGCAGGCGTTCGGACACTGAAGCTTTCTTT

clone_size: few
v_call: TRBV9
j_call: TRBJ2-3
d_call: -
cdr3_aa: CASMEGPHTDTQYF
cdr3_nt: TGTGCCAGCATGGAGGGGCCCCACACAGATACGCAGTATTTT

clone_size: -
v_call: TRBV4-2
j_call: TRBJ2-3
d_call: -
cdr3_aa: CASSQDEDTQYF
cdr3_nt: TGTGCCAGCAGCCAAGATGAGGATACGCAGTATTTT

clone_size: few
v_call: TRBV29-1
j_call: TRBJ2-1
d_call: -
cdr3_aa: CSVELRPRSEQFF
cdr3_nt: TGCAGCGTTGAACTTCGGCCTAGGAGTGAGCAGTTCTTC

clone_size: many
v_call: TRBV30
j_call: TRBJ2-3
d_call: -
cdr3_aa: CAWSPGHRGDTQYF
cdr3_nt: TGTGCCTGGAGTCCAGGCCACCGCGGAGATACGCAGTATTTT

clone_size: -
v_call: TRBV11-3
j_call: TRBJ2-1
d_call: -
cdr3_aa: CASSFDNNEQFF
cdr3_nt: TGTGCCAGCAGCTTTGACAACAATGAGCAGTTCTTC

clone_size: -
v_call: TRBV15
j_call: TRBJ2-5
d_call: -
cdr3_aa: CATSRETYPGETQYF
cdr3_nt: TGTGCCACCAGCAGAGAGACCTACCCAGGAGAGACCCAGTACTTC

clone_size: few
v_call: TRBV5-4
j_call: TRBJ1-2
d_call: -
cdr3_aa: CASSLPPGYGYTF
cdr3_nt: TGTGCCAGCAGCTTACCCCCCGGCTATGGCTACACCTTC

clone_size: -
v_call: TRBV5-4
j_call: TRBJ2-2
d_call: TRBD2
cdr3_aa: CASRTSGSRNTGELFF
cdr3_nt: TGTGCCAGCAGGACTAGCGGGAGTCGGAACACCGGGGAGCTGTTTTTT

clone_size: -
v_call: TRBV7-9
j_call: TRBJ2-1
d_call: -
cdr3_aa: CASSFHGGNEQFF
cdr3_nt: TGTGCCAGCAGCTTTCATGGGGGAAATGAGCAGTTCTTC

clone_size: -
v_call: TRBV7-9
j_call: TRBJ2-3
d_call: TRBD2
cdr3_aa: CASSAPRGRGADTQYF
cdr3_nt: TGTGCCAGCAGCGCCCCCCGAGGCCGGGGGGCAGATACGCAGTATTTT

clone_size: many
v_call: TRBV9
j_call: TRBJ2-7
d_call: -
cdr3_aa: CASSPSNGVYEQYF
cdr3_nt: TGTGCCAGCAGCCCCTCCAATGGAGTCTACGAGCAGTACTTC

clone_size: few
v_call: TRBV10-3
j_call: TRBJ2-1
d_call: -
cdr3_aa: CAISESPAVNEQFF
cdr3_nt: TGTGCCATCAGTGAATCCCCCGCCGTAAATGAGCAGTTCTTC

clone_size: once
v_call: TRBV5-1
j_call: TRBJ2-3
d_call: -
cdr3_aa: CASSSRAERDTQYF
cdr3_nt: TGCGCCAGCAGCTCCCGAGCGGAGCGGGATACGCAGTATTTT

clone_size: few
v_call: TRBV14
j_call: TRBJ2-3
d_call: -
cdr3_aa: CASSQYLGRGTDTQYF
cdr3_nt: TGTGCCAGCAGCCAGTACTTGGGCAGGGGCACAGATACGCAGTATTTT

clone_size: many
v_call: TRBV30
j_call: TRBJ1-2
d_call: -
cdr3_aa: CACGQNYGYTF
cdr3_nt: TGTGCCTGTGGGCAAAACTATGGCTACACCTTC

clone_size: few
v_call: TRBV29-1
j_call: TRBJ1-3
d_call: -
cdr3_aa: CSVTVSGNTIYF
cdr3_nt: TGCAGCGTAACAGTCTCTGGAAACACCATATATTTT

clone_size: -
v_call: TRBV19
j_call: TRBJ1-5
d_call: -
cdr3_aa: CASSISVRQPQHF
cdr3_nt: TGTGCCAGTAGTATATCAGTCCGTCAGCCCCAGCATTTT

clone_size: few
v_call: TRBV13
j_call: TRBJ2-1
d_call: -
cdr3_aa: CASSLNVDLNEQFF
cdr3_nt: TGTGCCAGCAGCCTAAACGTGGACTTAAATGAGCAGTTCTTC

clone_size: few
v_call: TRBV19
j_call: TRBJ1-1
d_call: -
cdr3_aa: CASKAGPGEAFF
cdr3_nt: TGTGCCAGTAAAGCAGGGCCGGGGGAAGCTTTCTTT

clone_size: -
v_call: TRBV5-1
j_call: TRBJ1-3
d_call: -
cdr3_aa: CASSFMHSGNTIYF
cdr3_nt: TGCGCCAGCAGCTTCATGCACTCTGGAAACACCATATATTTT

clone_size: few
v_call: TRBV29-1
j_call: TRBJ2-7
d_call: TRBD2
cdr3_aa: CSVEGSAGGLAEQYF
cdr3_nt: TGCAGCGTTGAAGGTTCCGCGGGAGGGCTGGCCGAGCAGTACTTC

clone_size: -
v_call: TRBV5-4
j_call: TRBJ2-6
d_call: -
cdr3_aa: CASSLQSSGANVLTF
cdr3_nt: TGTGCCAGCAGCTTACAGAGCTCTGGGGCCAACGTCCTGACTTTC

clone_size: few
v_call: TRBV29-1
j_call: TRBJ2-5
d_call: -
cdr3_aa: CSVGQKGGRGAETQYF
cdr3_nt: TGCAGCGTTGGGCAGAAGGGGGGCAGGGGGGCGGAGACCCAGTACTTC

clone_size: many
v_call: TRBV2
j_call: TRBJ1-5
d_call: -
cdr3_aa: CASRADSKGNQPQHF
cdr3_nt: TGTGCCAGCAGGGCGGACAGTAAGGGCAATCAGCCCCAGCATTTT

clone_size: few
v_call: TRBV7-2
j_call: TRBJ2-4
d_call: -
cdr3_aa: CAARGAKNIQYF
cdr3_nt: TGTGCCGCTAGGGGGGCCAAAAACATTCAGTACTTC

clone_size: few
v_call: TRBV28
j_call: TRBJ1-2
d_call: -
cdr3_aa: CASSQGRTNYGYTF
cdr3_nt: TGTGCCAGCTCTCAGGGGCGGACTAACTATGGCTACACCTTC

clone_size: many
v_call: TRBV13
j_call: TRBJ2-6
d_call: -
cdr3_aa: CASTRTYGANVLTF
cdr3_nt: TGTGCCAGCACCCGGACATATGGGGCCAACGTCCTGACTTTC

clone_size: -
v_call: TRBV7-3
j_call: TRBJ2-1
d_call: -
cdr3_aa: CASGRSSHNEQFF
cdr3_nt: TGTGCCAGCGGGCGGTCGAGCCACAATGAGCAGTTCTTC

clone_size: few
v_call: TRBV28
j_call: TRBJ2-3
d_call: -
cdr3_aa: CASSLKRDTQYF
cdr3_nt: TGTGCCAGCAGTTTAAAGAGGGATACGCAGTATTTT

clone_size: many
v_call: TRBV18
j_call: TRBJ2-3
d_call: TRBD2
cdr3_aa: CASSPTSGPQYF
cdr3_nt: TGTGCCAGCTCACCGACTAGCGGCCCGCAGTATTTT

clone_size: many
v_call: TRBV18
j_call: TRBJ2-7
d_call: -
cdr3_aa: CASSAAGKSYEQYF
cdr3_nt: TGTGCCAGCTCAGCTGCAGGAAAGTCCTACGAGCAGTACTTC

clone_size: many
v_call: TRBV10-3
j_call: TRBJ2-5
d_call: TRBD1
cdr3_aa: CAISESATGTYQETQYF
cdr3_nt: TGTGCCATCAGTGAGTCCGCGACAGGGACGTACCAAGAGACCCAGTACTTC

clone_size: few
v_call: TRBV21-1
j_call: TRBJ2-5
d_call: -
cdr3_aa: CASSSPRRRAQTQYF
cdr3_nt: TGTGCCAGCAGCTCGCCTAGGCGCAGGGCTCAGACCCAGTACTTC

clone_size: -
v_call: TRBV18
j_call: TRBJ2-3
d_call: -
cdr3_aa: CASSPLGRTDTQYF
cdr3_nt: TGTGCCAGCTCACCACTAGGCCGCACAGATACGCAGTATTTT

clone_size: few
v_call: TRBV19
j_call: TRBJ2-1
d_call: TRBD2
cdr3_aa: CASSIQPGGSEQFF
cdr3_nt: TGTGCCAGTAGTATCCAACCGGGAGGGTCCGAGCAGTTCTTC

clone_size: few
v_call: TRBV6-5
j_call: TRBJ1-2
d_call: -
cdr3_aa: CASSYIGRGTNYGYTF
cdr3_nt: TGTGCCAGCAGTTACATTGGCAGGGGAACTAACTATGGCTACACCTTC